This TCR beta chain was identified in a study of blood T cell repertoires in COVID-19. Whole-study context: The United States, Italy and Spain supplied acute and convalescent COVID-19 samples. From T cells, B-cell-depleted T cells, or PBMCs came the material, which was cDNA or gDNA.

CDR1 and CDR2 (germline): SGHKS, YYEKEE (reference sequence). The CDR3 contains 13 residues. Trimming pared 0 bases from V and 8 bases from J, leaving 11 bases between. TCRdb keeps only in-frame clones here, not all; method: immunoSEQ multiplex PCR. The repertoire includes roughly 150,000 clones, more than 70% of them detected once, and roughly 2% sits in the top ten. This sequence joins TRBV5-5 and TRBJ1-2; no definite D call. The sequencing input was peripheral blood. This clonotype was obtained from a man between 45 and 60 years old who had recovered from COVID-19. CDR3 DNA: TGTGCCAGCAGCTTGGGTGGGTTCGGGGGCTACACCTTC. Its protein product is CASSLGGFGGYTF. The full variable domain, in which reference TRBV5-5 and TRBJ1-2 provide the parts outside the CDR3, is DAGVTQSPTHLIKTRGQQVTLRCSPISGHKSVSWYQQVLGQGPQFIFQYYEKEERGRGNFPDRFSARQFPNYSSELNVNALLLGDSALYLCASSLGGFGGYTFGSGTRLTVV.